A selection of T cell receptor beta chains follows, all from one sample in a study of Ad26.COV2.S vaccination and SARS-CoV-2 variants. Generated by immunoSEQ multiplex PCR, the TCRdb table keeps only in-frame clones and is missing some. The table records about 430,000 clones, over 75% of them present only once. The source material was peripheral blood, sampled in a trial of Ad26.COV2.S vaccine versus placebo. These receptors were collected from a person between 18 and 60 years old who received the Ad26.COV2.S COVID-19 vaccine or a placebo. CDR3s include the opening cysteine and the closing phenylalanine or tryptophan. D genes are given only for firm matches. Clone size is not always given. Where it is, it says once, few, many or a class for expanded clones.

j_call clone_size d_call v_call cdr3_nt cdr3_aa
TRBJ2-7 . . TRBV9 TGTGCCAGCAGCGTAGCTGGTAGGCGGGACGAGCAGTACTTC CASSVAGRRDEQYF
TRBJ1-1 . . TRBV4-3 TGCGCCAGCAGCCAAGTCAGTATGAACACTGAAGCTTTCTTT CASSQVSMNTEAFF
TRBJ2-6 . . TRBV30 TGTGCCTGGAGTGTTAACAGCCCCTCTGGGGCCAACGTCCTGACTTTC CAWSVNSPSGANVLTF
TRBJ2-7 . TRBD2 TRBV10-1 TGCGCCAGCTCCGGGGGGCTAGCGGGGACCTACGAGCAGTACTTC CASSGGLAGTYEQYF
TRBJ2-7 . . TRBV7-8 TGTGCCAGCAGCCCCCCCCAAACCGGACAGATCTACGAGCAGTACTTC CASSPPQTGQIYEQYF
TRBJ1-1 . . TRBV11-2 TGTGCCAGCAGCTTATCCGGATACACTGAAGCTTTCTTT CASSLSGYTEAFF
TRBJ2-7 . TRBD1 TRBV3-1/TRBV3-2 TGTGCCAGCAGCGGGGACAGGTACTACGAGCAGTACTTC CASSGDRYYEQYF
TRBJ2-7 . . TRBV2 TGTGCCAGCAACGGAGGGATGACCTACGAGCAGTACTTC CASNGGMTYEQYF
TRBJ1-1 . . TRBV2 TGTGCCAGCAGTGAACTGGTCATGAACACTGAAGCTTTCTTT CASSELVMNTEAFF
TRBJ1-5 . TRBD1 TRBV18 TGTGCCAGCTCACCCCTACCGACAGGGGGCAATCAGCCCCAGCATTTT CASSPLPTGGNQPQHF
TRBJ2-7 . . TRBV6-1 TGTGCCAGCAGTGAAAACAGTTTAAACTACGAGCAGTACTTC CASSENSLNYEQYF
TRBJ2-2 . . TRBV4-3 TGCGCCAGCAGCCAAGATCTAGCCTCGGGGGTAAACACCGGGGAGCTGTTTTTT CASSQDLASGVNTGELFF
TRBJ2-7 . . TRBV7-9 TGTGCCAGCAGCTACCGGGGCTACGAGCAGTACTTC CASSYRGYEQYF
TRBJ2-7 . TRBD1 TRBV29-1 TGCAGCGTTGAACGGGGACAGGGGGCTAGTTACGAGCAGTACTTC CSVERGQGASYEQYF
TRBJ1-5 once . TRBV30 TGTGCCTGGAGTGGGAGCTGGGGCGGCAATCAGCCCCAGCATTTT CAWSGSWGGNQPQHF
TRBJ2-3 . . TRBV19 TGTGCCACAGGGGACGAGGGAGTTACGCAGTATTTT CATGDEGVTQYF
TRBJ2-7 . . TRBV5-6 TGTGCCAGCAGCTTGGGGGCGCTTAGCTCCTACGAGCAGTACTTC CASSLGALSSYEQYF
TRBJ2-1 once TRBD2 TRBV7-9 TGTGCCAGCAGCCCACTAGCGGGAGCGGTAAATGAGCAGTTCTTC CASSPLAGAVNEQFF